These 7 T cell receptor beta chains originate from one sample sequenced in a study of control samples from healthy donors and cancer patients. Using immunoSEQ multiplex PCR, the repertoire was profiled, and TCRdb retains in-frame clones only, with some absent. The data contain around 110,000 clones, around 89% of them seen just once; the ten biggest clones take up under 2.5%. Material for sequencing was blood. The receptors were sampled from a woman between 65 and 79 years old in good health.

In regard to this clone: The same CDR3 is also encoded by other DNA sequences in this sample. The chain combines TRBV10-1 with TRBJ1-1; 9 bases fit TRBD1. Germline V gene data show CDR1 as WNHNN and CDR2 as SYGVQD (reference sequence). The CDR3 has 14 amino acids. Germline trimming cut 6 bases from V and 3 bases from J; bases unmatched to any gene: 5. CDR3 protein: CASRSGQGDTEAFF. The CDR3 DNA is TGCGCCAGCAGATCGGGACAGGGTGACACTGAAGCTTTCTTT.

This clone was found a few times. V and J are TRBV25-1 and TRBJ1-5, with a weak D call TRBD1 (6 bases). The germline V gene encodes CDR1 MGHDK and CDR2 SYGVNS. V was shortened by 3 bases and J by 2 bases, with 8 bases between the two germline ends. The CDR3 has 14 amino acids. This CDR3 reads CASSDRGGNQPQHF. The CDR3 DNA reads TGTGCCAGCAGTGATAGGGGGGGCAATCAGCCCCAGCATTTT.

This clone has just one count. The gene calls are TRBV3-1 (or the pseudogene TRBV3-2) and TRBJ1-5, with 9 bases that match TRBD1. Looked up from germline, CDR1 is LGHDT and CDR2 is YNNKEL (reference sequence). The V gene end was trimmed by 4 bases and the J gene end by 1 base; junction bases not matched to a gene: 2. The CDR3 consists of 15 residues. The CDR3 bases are TGTGCCAGCAGCCTGACAGGGGGGAGCAATCAGCCCCAGCATTTT. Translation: CASSLTGGSNQPQHF.

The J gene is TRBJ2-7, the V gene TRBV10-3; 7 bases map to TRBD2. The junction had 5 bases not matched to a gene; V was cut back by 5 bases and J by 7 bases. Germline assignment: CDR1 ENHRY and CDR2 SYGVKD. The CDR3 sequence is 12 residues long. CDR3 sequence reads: CAISRVGGEQYF. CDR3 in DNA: TGTGCCATCAGTCGGGTGGGGGGGGAGCAGTACTTC.

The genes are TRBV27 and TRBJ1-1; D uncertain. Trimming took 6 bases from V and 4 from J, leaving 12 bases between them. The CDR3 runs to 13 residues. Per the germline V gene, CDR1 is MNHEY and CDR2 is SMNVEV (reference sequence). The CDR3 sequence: CASSPAGSTEAFF. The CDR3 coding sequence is TGTGCCAGCAGCCCGGCGGGGAGCACTGAAGCTTTCTTT.

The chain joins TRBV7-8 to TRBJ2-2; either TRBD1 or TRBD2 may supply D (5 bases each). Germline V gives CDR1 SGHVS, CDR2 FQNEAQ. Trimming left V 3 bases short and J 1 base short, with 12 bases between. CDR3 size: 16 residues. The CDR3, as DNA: TGTGCCAGCAGCTTGAGGGGCGCGGGGAACACCGGGGAGCTGTTTTTT. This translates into CASSLRGAGNTGELFF.

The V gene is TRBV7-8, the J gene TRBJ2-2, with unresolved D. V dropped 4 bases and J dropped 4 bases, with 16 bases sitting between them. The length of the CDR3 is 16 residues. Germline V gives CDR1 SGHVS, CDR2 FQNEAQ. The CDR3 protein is CASSWQSGPTTGELFF. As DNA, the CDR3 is TGTGCCAGCAGCTGGCAGAGTGGACCCACCACCGGGGAGCTGTTTTTT.